The entry that follows covers one T cell receptor beta chain sequence. The target antigen is unknown. The record originates from a study of regulatory T cells in long-lasting Graves disease. Study results and caveats: When disease was persistent, TRBV28, TRBJ1-2 and TRBJ2-5 were the favored segments. Among the persistent patients, thousands of public clonotypes were shared, more than the approximately 960 shared among new patients.

The CDR3 sequence is 16 residues long. Unmatched junction bases numbered 13, after V lost 4 bases and J lost 7 bases. Germline CDR1 is MNHNS and CDR2 is SASEGT. According to the study, TCR beta libraries were built with iRepertoire HTBI primers and CDR3-region Arm-PCR. TCRdb independently ran MiXCR on the multiplex PCR reads; one entry per CDR3 protein. The sample comprises fewer than 400,000 distinct CDR3 sequences, 18% of which are singletons, and about 38% rests with the top ten. Noted time point: newly diagnosed GD, antithyroid drugs for less than 3 months. The TCR library was prepared using RNA isolated from PBMCs. The patients were enrolled through endocrinology in Xi'an, China.

The source was peripheral blood mononuclear cells (PBMCs), collected at new diagnosis, from a patient treated with antithyroid drugs. The chain couples TRBV6-1 to TRBJ2-1; TRBD2 aligns across 7 bases. This receptor was taken from a female donor with Graves disease. CDR3 in DNA: TGTGCCAGCAGTGCTAGCGGAGTGCCCCCTCGGAATGAGCAGTTCTTC. Residues: CASSASGVPPRNEQFF.